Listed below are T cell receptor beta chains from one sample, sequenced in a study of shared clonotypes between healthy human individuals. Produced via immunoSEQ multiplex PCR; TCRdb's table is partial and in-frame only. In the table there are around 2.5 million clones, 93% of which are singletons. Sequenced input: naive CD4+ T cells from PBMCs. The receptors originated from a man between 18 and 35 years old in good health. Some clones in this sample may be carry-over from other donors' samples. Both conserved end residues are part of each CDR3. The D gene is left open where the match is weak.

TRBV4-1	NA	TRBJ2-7	TGCGCCAGCAGCCTCGCGGTTGGCCCCTACGAGCAGTACTTC	CASSLAVGPYEQYF
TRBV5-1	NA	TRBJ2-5	TGCGCCAGCAGCTCTTCAGGGTTTGCGGAGACCCAGTACTTC	CASSSSGFAETQYF
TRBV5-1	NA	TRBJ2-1	TGCGCCAGCAGCTTGGCAGGGAGTACGTACAATGAGCAGTTCTTC	CASSLAGSTYNEQFF
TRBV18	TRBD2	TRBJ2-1	TGTGCCAGCTCACCCTTGGGGAGGGCCATGAATGAGCAGTTCTTC	CASSPLGRAMNEQFF
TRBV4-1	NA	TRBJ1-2	TGCGCCAGCAGCCCGACCCCAGGGGATGGTGGCTACACCTTC	CASSPTPGDGGYTF
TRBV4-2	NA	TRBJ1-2	TGTGCCAGCAGCCAAGATGGGACGGGGGATCTCTATGGCTACACCTTC	CASSQDGTGDLYGYTF
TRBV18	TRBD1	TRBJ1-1	TGTGCCAGCTTACAGGGGGCGAACACTGAAGCTTTCTTT	CASLQGANTEAFF
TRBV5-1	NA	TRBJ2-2	TGCGCCAGCAGCTTGAAGGGGGTACAGAACACCGGGGAGCTGTTTTTT	CASSLKGVQNTGELFF
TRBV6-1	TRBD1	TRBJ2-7	TGTGCCAGCAGTAGCCCGGACAGGGGAGCCTACGAGCAGTACTTC	CASSSPDRGAYEQYF
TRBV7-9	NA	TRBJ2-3	TGTGCCAGCAGCCCTTGGACCTGGGTGGGAGATACGCAGTATTTT	CASSPWTWVGDTQYF
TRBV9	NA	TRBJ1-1	TGTGCCAGCAGCGTAGAGATGGGGTTCACTGAAGCTTTCTTT	CASSVEMGFTEAFF
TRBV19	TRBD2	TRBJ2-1	TGTGCCAGTACCGGGACTAGCGGGAGGGTGGGATATGAGCAGTTCTTC	CASTGTSGRVGYEQFF
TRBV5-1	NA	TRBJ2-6	TGCGCCAGCAGCTTTCTATCGATTTTTGACAGGTGGTCTGGGGCCAACGTCCTGACTTTC	CASSFLSIFDRWSGANVLTF
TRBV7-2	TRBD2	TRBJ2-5	TGTGCCAGCAGCTTCGCGGGCGGGAGAGAGGGGACCCAGTACTTC	CASSFAGGREGTQYF